The text below deals with one TCR beta chain. The target antigen is unknown. Use of 60 Vbeta and 13 Jbeta primers characterized the PCR. Some clones are missing from TCRdb's copy, which holds only in-frame ones; the method was immunoSEQ multiplex PCR. The sample holds 95,000 to 150,000 clones; around 78% are singletons and the top ten take around 3.6%. The sample comes from a study of cytomegalovirus exposure and HLA in healthy donors. The CDR3 runs 13 residues. The V gene lost 3 bases and the J gene lost 3 bases, with 7 bases spanning the gap. Germline loops: CDR1 LNHDA, CDR2 SQIVND (reference sequence). Study-wide findings and caveats: Analysis was carried out at a later point, and it linked a missense DCLRE1C variant to TCR beta V- and J-gene trimming. Immune exposure information available was restricted to CMV serostatus. A reported reduction in N-insertions relative to the roughly 670-donor mean was seen in an Asian-associated ancestry cluster in a later analysis.

The TCR originated in a man aged 40-49 years in good health and CMV-seronegative. The V gene is TRBV19, the J gene TRBJ2-3; a weak D match, TRBD1 (6 bases). The sequenced sample consisted of PBMCs. The CDR3 coding sequence is TGTGCCAGTAGTATGGACAGTACAGATACGCAGTATTTT. Protein product: CASSMDSTDTQYF.